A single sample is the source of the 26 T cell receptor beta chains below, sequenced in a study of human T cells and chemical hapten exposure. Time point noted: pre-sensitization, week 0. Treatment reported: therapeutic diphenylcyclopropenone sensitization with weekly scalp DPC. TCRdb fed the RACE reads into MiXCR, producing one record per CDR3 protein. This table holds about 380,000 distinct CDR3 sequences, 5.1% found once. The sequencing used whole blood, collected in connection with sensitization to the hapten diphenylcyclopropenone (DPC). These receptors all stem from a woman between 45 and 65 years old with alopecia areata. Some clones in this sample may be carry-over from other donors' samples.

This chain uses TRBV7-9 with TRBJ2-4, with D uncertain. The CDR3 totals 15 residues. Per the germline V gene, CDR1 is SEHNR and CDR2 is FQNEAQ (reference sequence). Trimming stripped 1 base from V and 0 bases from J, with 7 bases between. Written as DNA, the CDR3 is TGTGCCAGCAGCTTAGAAGGTATAGCCAAAAACATTCAGTACTTC. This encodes CASSLEGIAKNIQYF.

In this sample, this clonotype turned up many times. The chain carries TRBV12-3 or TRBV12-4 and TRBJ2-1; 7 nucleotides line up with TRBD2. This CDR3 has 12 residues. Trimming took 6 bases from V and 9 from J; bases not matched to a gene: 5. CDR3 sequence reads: CASSPGLVEQFF. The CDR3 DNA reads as TGTGCCAGCAGCCCTGGACTAGTTGAGCAGTTCTTC.

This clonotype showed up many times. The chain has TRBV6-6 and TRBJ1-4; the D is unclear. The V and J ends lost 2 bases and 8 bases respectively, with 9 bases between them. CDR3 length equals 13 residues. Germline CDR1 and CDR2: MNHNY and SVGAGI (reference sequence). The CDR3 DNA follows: TGTGCCAGCAGTTACCTGGGCGACGAAAAACTGTTTTTT. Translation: CASSYLGDEKLFF.

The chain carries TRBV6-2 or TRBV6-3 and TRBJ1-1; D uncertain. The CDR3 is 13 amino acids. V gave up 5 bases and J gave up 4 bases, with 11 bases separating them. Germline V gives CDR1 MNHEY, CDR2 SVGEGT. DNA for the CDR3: TGTGCCAGCAGTGAGGTTGGGCGCACTGAAGCTTTCTTT. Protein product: CASSEVGRTEAFF.

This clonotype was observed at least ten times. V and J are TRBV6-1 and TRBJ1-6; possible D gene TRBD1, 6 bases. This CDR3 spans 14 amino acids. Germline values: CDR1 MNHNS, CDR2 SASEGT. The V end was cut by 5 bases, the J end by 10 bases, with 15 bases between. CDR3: CASSQGGSNSPLHF. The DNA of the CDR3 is TGTGCCAGCAGTCAAGGGGGTTCTAACTCACCCCTCCACTTT.

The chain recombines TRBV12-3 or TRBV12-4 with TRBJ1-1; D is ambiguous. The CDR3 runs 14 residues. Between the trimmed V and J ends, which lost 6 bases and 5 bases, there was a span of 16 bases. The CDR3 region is CASSPEPGRTEAFF. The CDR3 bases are TGTGCCAGCAGCCCTGAACCGGGGAGGACTGAAGCTTTCTTT.

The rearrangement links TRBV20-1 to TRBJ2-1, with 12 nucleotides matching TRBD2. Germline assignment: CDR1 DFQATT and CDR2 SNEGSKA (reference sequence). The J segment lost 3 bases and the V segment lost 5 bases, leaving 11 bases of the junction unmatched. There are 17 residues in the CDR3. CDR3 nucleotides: TGCAGTGCTCCTAGCGGGAGGGGTGTGTTCGGCTACAATGAGCAGTTCTTC. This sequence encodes CSAPSGRGVFGYNEQFF.

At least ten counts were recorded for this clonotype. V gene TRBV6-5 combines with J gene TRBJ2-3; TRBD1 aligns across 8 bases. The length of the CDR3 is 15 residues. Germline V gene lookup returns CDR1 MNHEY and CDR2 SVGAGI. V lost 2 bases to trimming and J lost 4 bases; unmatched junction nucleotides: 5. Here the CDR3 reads CASSYSGQGSDTQYF. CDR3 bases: TGTGCCAGCAGTTACAGTGGACAGGGCTCAGATACGCAGTATTTT.

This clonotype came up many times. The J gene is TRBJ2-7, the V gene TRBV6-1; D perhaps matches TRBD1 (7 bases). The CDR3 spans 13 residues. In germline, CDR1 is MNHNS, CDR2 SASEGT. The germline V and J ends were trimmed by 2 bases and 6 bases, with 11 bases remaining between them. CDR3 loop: CASSEIQGGEQYF. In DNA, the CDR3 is TGTGCCAGCAGTGAAATTCAGGGGGGCGAGCAGTACTTC.

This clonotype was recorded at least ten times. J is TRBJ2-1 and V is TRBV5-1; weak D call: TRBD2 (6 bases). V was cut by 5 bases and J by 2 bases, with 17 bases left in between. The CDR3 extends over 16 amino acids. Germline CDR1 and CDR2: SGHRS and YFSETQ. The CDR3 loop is CASSRSGTDTYNEQFF. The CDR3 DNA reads TGCGCCAGCAGTAGGTCCGGGACTGATACCTACAATGAGCAGTTCTTC.

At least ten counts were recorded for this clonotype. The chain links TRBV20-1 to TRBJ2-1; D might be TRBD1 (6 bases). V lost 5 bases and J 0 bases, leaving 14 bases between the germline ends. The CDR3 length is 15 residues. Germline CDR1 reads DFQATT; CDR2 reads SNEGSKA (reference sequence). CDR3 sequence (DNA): TGCAGTGCTGGTGGGGGCCCTAGCTCCTACAATGAGCAGTTCTTC. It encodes CSAGGGPSSYNEQFF.

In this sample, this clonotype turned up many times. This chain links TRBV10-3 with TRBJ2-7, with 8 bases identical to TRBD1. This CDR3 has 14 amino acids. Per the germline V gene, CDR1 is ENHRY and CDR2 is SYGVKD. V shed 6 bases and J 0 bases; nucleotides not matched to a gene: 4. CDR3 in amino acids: CAIRGQGLSYEQYF. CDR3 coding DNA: TGTGCCATCAGAGGACAGGGCCTCTCCTACGAGCAGTACTTC.

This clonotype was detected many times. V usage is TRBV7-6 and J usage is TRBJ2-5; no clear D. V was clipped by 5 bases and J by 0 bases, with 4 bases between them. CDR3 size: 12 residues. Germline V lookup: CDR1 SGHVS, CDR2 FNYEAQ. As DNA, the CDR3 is TGTGCCAGCAGCGTCCACCAAGAGACCCAGTACTTC. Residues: CASSVHQETQYF.

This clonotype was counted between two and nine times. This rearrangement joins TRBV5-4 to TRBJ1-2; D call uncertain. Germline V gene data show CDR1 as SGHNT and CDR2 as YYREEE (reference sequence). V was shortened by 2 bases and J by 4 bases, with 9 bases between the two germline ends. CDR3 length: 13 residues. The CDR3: CASSFQETYGYTF. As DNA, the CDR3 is TGTGCCAGCAGCTTTCAGGAGACCTATGGCTACACCTTC.

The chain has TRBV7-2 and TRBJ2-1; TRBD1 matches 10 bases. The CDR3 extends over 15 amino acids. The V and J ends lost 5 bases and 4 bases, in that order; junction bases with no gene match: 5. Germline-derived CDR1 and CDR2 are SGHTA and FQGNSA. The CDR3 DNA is TGTGCCAGCAGCCCCAGACAGGGGGCTTACAATGAGCAGTTCTTC. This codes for CASSPRQGAYNEQFF.

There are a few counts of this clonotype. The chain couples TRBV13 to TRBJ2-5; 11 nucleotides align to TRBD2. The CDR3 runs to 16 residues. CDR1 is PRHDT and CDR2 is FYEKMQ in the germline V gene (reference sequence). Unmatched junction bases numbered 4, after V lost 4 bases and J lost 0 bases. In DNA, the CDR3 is TGTGCCAGCAGCTATCCGACTAGCGGGAACCAAGAGACCCAGTACTTC. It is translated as CASSYPTSGNQETQYF.

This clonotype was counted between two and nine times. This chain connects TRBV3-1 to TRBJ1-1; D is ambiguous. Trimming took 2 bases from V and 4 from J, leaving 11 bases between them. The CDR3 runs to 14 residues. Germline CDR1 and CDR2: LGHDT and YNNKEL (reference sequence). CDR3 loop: CASSQFEWSTEAFF. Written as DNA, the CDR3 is TGTGCCAGCAGCCAATTCGAGTGGAGCACTGAAGCTTTCTTT. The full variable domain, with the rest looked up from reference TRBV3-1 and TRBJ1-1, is DTAVSQTPKYLVTQMGNDKSIKCEQNLGHDTMYWYKQDSKKFLKIMFSYNNKELIINETVPNRFSPKSPDKAHLNLHINSLELGDSAVYFCASSQFEWSTEAFFGQGTRLTVV.

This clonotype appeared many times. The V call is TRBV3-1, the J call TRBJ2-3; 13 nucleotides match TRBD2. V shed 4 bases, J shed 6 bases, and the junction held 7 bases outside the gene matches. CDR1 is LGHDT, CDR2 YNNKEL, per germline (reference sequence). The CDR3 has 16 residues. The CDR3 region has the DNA TGTGCCAGCAGCCCCGGACTAGCGGGAGAAAGGGATACGCAGTATTTT. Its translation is CASSPGLAGERDTQYF.

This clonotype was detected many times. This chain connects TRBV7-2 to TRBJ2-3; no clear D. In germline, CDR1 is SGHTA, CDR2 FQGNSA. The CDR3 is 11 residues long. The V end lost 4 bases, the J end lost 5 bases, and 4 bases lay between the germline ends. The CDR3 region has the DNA TGTGCCAGCAGCTCACAAGATACGCAGTATTTT. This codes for CASSSQDTQYF.

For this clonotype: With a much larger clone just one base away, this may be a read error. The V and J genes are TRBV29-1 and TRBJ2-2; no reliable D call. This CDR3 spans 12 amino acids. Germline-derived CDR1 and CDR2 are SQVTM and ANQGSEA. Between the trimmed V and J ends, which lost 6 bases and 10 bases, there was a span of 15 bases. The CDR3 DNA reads TGCAGCGTGATGACGAGCCCGGTGGAGCTGTTTTTT. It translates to CSVMTSPVELFF.

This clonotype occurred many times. The CDR3 spells CSASRGGPDTQYF. The CDR3 bases are TGCAGTGCTAGCCGGGGGGGGCCAGATACGCAGTATTTT. The V gene is TRBV20-1, the J gene TRBJ2-3, with TRBD2 matching over 8 bases. The CDR3 has 13 amino acids. The J segment lost 4 bases and the V segment lost 3 bases, leaving 3 bases of the junction unmatched. Germline CDR1 is DFQATT and CDR2 is SNEGSKA (reference sequence).

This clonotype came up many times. CDR3 nucleotide sequence: TGCGCCAGCAGCTTGGCCTTCACAGGGGGCATTTACAATGAGCAGTTCTTC. This translates into CASSLAFTGGIYNEQFF. V is TRBV5-1 and J is TRBJ2-1, with 9 bases fitting TRBD1. V lost 0 bases and J lost 4; bases outside the gene matches: 8. Germline V gives CDR1 SGHRS, CDR2 YFSETQ. This CDR3 comprises 17 residues.

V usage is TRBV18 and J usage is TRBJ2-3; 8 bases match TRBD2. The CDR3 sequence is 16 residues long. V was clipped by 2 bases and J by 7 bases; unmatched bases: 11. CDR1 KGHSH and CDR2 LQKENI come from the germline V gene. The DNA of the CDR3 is TGTGCCAGCTCACCAGGGGCTAGCGGGTCGCCATATACGCAGTATTTT. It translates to CASSPGASGSPYTQYF.

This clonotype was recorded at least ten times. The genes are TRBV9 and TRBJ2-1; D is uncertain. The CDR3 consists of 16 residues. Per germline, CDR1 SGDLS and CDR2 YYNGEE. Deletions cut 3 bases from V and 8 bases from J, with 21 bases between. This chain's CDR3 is CASSEHPGPPGDEQFF. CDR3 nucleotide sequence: TGTGCCAGCAGCGAACACCCGGGCCCCCCCGGCGATGAGCAGTTCTTC.

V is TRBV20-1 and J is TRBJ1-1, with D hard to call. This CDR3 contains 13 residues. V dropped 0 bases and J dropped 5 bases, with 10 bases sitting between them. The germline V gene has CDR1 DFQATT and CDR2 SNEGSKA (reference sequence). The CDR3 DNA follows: TGCAGTGCTAGAGAGAATGGCGGGACTGAAGCTTTCTTT. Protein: CSARENGGTEAFF.

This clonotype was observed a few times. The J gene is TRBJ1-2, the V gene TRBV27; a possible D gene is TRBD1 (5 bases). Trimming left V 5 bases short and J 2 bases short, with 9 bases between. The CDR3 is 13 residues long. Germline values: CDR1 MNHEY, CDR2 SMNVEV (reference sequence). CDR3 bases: TGTGCCAGCAGTCCAGGACACAACTATGGCTACACCTTC. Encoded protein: CASSPGHNYGYTF.